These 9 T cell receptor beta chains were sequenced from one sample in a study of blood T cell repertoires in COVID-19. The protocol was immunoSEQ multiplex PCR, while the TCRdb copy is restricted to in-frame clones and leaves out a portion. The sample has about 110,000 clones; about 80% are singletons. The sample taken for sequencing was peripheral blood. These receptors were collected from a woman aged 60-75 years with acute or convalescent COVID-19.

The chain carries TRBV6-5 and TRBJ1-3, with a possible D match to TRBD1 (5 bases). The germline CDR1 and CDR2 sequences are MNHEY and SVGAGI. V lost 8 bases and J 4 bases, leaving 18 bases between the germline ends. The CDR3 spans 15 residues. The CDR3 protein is CASLRDFQTGNTIYF. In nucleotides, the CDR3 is TGTGCCAGCCTAAGGGACTTTCAAACGGGAAACACCATATATTTT.

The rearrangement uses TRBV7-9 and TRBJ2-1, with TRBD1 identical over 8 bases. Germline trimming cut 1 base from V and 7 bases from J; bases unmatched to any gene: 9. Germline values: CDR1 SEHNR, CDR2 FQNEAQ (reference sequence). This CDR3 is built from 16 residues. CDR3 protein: CASSLVSGGAGNEQFF. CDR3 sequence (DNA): TGTGCCAGCAGCTTAGTGTCAGGGGGCGCAGGGAATGAGCAGTTCTTC.

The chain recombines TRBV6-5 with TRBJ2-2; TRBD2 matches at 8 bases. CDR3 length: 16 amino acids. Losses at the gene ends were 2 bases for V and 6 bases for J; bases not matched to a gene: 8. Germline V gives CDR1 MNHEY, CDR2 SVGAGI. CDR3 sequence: CASSYTLPGGPGELFF. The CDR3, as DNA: TGTGCCAGCAGTTACACCCTTCCGGGGGGGCCCGGGGAGCTGTTTTTT.

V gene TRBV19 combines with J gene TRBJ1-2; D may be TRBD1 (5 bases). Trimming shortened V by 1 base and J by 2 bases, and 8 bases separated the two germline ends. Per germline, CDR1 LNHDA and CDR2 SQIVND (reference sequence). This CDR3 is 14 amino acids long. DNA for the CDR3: TGTGCCAGTAGTATAGGGGGCCCGAACTATGGCTACACCTTC. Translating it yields CASSIGGPNYGYTF.

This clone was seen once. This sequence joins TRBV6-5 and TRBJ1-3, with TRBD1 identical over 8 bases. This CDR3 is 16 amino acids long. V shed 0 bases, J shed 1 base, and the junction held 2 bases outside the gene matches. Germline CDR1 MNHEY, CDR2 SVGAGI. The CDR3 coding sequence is TGTGCCAGCAGTTACTCGGACAGGGCTTCTGGAAACACCATATATTTT. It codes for CASSYSDRASGNTIYF.

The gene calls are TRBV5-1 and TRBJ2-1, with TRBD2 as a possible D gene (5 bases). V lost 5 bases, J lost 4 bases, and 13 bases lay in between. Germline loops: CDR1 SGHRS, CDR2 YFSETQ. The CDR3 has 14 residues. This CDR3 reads CASSYILEYNEQFF. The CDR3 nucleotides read TGCGCCAGCAGTTATATACTAGAGTACAATGAGCAGTTCTTC.

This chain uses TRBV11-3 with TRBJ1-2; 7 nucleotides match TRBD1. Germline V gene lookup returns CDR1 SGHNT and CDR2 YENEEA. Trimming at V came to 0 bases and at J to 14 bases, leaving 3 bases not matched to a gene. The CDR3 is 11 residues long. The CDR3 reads CASSLEGQKTF. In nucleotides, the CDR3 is TGTGCCAGCAGCTTAGAGGGACAGAAGACCTTC. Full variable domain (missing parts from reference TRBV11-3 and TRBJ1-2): EAGVVQSPRYKIIEKKQPVAFWCNPISGHNTLYWYLQNLGQGPELLIRYENEEAVDDSQLPKDRFSAERLKGVDSTLKIQPAELGDSAVYLCASSLEGQKTFGSGTRLTVV.

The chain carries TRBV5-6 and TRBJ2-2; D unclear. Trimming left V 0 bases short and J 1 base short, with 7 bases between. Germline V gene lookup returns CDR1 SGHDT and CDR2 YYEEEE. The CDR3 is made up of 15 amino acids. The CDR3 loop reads CASSLAPGNTGELFF. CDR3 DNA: TGTGCCAGCAGCTTGGCGCCCGGGAACACCGGGGAGCTGTTTTTT.

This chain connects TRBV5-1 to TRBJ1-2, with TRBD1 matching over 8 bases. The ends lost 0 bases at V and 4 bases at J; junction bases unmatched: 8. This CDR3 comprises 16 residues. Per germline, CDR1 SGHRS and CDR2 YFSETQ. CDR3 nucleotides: TGCGCCAGCAGCTTGGAAGACAGGGGATATCCCTATGGCTACACCTTC. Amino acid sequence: CASSLEDRGYPYGYTF.